This TCR beta chain was sequenced for a study of CXCR3-negative and CXCR3-positive naive CD8 T cells. A CD45RO-CCR7+CD27+CD95- phenotype identified naive CD8+ T cells. UMI labels and 5' RACE were used to prepare the TRB cDNA libraries. TCRdb reworked the 5' RACE reads into one entry per CDR3 protein, no DNA. The sample has tens of thousands of distinct CDR3 sequences. Findings and caveats of the study: TRB CDR3s of CXCR3-positive naive cells were more hydrophobic than those of CXCR3-negative naive cells.

For this clonotype: The antigen is undetermined.

The CDR3 has 16 amino acids. The germline CDR1 and CDR2 sequences are SGHTA and FQGNSA. The receptor was isolated from a human donor in good health. Some clones in this sample may be carry-over from other donors' samples. The chain is built from TRBV7-2 and TRBJ1-4; there is no DNA to check the TCRdb D call of TRBD1. Sequenced material: naive CXCR3+ CD8+ T cells from blood. Indicated subset: CD45RO-CCR7+CD27+CD95- naive CD8+ T cells expressing CXCR3 (TNR3+). The CDR3 loop is CASSLAAGTGNEKLFF. The whole variable domain, remainder taken from reference TRBV7-2 and TRBJ1-4, is GAGVSQSPSNKVTEKGKDVELRCDPISGHTALYWYRQSLGQGLEFLIYFQGNSAPDKSGLPSDRFSAERTGGSVSTLTIQRTQQEDSAVYLCASSLAAGTGNEKLFFGSGTQLSVL.